This T cell receptor beta chain was retrieved from a study of T cells in Graves' hyperthyroidism and ophthalmopathy. Whole-study results and caveats: Most thyroid clonotypes expanded above 0.001 were also detected in blood.

This clonotype was detected only a few times. No antigen is known for it. What was amplified from RNA transcripts were TCR beta CDR3 regions. The HTBI primer set was used in a first-round RT-PCR of the TCR CDR3. TCRdb reprocessed the multiplex PCR reads with MiXCR, giving one entry per CDR3 protein. The sample has some 460,000 distinct CDR3 sequences, 15% to 18% seen once; the top ten hold roughly 14%. Each diagnosis drew on symptoms, thyroxine, TRAb, thyroid ultrasound and orbital computed tomography findings. Using 10 ml of fresh peripheral blood, PBMCs were prepared. The V gene's germline CDR1 is MNHEY and CDR2 SVGEGT. This CDR3 comprises 12 residues. V lost 6 bases to trimming and J lost 6 bases, with 10 bases between them.

The V and J genes are TRBV6-2 or TRBV6-3 and TRBJ2-3; D is unresolved. This sequence originates from a woman aged 18-29 years with Graves' hyperthyroidism. Sequences were obtained from blood. The CDR3: CASSGRWDTQYF. CDR3 DNA: TGTGCCAGCAGCGGACGCTGGGATACGCAGTATTTT.